Listed below are T cell receptor beta chains from one sample, sequenced in a study of cytomegalovirus exposure and HLA in healthy donors. Produced via immunoSEQ multiplex PCR; TCRdb's table is partial and in-frame only. The sample lists 140,000 to 150,000 clones; almost 80% were seen once. Material: PBMCs. These receptors came from a woman in her 40s in good health and CMV-seropositive. CDR3s include the opening cysteine and the closing phenylalanine or tryptophan. The D gene is left open where the match is weak. The size entry is marked missing in some rows and otherwise reads once, few, many or a size class.

CDR3nt: TGTGCCAGCGCCCGACAGGGAACTGGAAACACCATATATTTT
CDR3aa: CASARQGTGNTIYF
j_gene: TRBJ1-3
abundance: NA
v_gene: TRBV2
d_gene: TRBD1

CDR3nt: TGTGCCAGCAACCGGACAGGGTGGGCCTATGGCTACACCTTC
CDR3aa: CASNRTGWAYGYTF
j_gene: TRBJ1-2
abundance: NA
v_gene: TRBV11-2
d_gene: TRBD1

CDR3nt: TGTGCCAGCAGCTTTTTCCGGGACAGCCTGAGAAGGGTCACAGATACGCAGTATTTT
CDR3aa: CASSFFRDSLRRVTDTQYF
j_gene: TRBJ2-3
abundance: NA
v_gene: TRBV5-6
d_gene: TRBD1

CDR3nt: TGTGCCAGCAGCTTAGGGCTAGCGGGGGACACGCAGTATTTT
CDR3aa: CASSLGLAGDTQYF
j_gene: TRBJ2-3
abundance: NA
v_gene: TRBV7-3
d_gene: TRBD2

CDR3nt: TGTGCCAGCAGCTTAGAAGCGCGGAACACTGAAGCTTTCTTT
CDR3aa: CASSLEARNTEAFF
j_gene: TRBJ1-1
abundance: NA
v_gene: TRBV11-2
d_gene: NA

CDR3nt: TGTGCCAGCAGCAAAGGCGGGATTACCTACAATGAGCAGTTCTTC
CDR3aa: CASSKGGITYNEQFF
j_gene: TRBJ2-1
abundance: NA
v_gene: TRBV21-1
d_gene: NA

CDR3nt: TGTGCCAGCAGCTTAGGGATGGCAGCTAGCATTCAGTACTTC
CDR3aa: CASSLGMAASIQYF
j_gene: TRBJ2-4
abundance: NA
v_gene: TRBV7-9
d_gene: NA

CDR3nt: TGTGCCACCAGCAGAGAGGGGGGGGCTTTTGGAAACACCATATATTTT
CDR3aa: CATSREGGAFGNTIYF
j_gene: TRBJ1-3
abundance: NA
v_gene: TRBV15
d_gene: NA

CDR3nt: TGTGCCAGCAGCTACAGCTCGCCTAACTATGGCTACACCTTC
CDR3aa: CASSYSSPNYGYTF
j_gene: TRBJ1-2
abundance: NA
v_gene: TRBV27
d_gene: NA

CDR3nt: TGTGCCAGCAAAGGAAACAGGGTCAATTCACCCCTCCACTTT
CDR3aa: CASKGNRVNSPLHF
j_gene: TRBJ1-6
abundance: NA
v_gene: TRBV2
d_gene: NA

CDR3nt: TGCGCCAGCAGTCTGGGACTAGCGGAGCGCTACGAGCAGTACTTC
CDR3aa: CASSLGLAERYEQYF
j_gene: TRBJ2-7
abundance: NA
v_gene: TRBV4-1
d_gene: TRBD2

CDR3nt: TGTGCCAGTTCTAGCGGGGGGCCGGATGAGCAGTTCTTC
CDR3aa: CASSSGGPDEQFF
j_gene: TRBJ2-1
abundance: NA
v_gene: TRBV9
d_gene: TRBD2

CDR3nt: TGTGCCAGCACCGACAGGGGGTTGGATAACACCGGGGAGCTGTTTTTT
CDR3aa: CASTDRGLDNTGELFF
j_gene: TRBJ2-2
abundance: NA
v_gene: TRBV6-6
d_gene: TRBD1

CDR3nt: TGTGCCAGCAGTTTGGATGGGGGCAATAGCAATCAGCCCCAGCATTTT
CDR3aa: CASSLDGGNSNQPQHF
j_gene: TRBJ1-5
abundance: NA
v_gene: TRBV2
d_gene: NA

CDR3nt: TGTGCCAGCAGCTTACACAGCACCTACGAGCAGTACTTC
CDR3aa: CASSLHSTYEQYF
j_gene: TRBJ2-7
abundance: few
v_gene: TRBV11-2
d_gene: NA

CDR3nt: TGCGCCAGCAGCATTTTTAGCGGGGTCGTATACAATGAGCAGTTCTTC
CDR3aa: CASSIFSGVVYNEQFF
j_gene: TRBJ2-1
abundance: NA
v_gene: TRBV5-1
d_gene: TRBD2

CDR3nt: TGTGCCTGGAGTGCAGGGTCCCCGGAGACCCAGTACTTC
CDR3aa: CAWSAGSPETQYF
j_gene: TRBJ2-5
abundance: few
v_gene: TRBV30
d_gene: NA

CDR3nt: TGTGCCAGCAGAGAGACAGCCTTTAGTGGCTACACCTTC
CDR3aa: CASRETAFSGYTF
j_gene: TRBJ1-2
abundance: NA
v_gene: TRBV2
d_gene: NA

CDR3nt: TGTGCCAGCAGTGAAAGGGGTGGCGGGGGGGCCCCAGATACGCAGTATTTT
CDR3aa: CASSERGGGGAPDTQYF
j_gene: TRBJ2-3
abundance: NA
v_gene: TRBV6-1
d_gene: TRBD2

CDR3nt: TGTGCCAGCAGTTACTCGATGTCTGGAGGGGTGGAGACCCAGTACTTC
CDR3aa: CASSYSMSGGVETQYF
j_gene: TRBJ2-5
abundance: NA
v_gene: TRBV6-5
d_gene: NA

CDR3nt: TGTGCCAGCTCACCAGGCCTCATGAACACTGAAGCTTTCTTT
CDR3aa: CASSPGLMNTEAFF
j_gene: TRBJ1-1
abundance: NA
v_gene: TRBV18
d_gene: NA

CDR3nt: TGTGCCAGCCGGAAAGGTCCCGACATTGAAGCTTTCTTT
CDR3aa: CASRKGPDIEAFF
j_gene: TRBJ1-1
abundance: NA
v_gene: TRBV25-1
d_gene: NA

CDR3nt: TGTGCCAGCAGCCGCCAAGGCTGGACTAGCGGGGAGGATGAGCAGTTCTTC
CDR3aa: CASSRQGWTSGEDEQFF
j_gene: TRBJ2-1
abundance: once
v_gene: TRBV11-2
d_gene: TRBD2

CDR3nt: TGCGCCAGCAGCCAAGATGGCAGGGCGGGCACAGATACGCAGTATTTT
CDR3aa: CASSQDGRAGTDTQYF
j_gene: TRBJ2-3
abundance: NA
v_gene: TRBV4-1
d_gene: NA

CDR3nt: TGTGCCAGCTCGCGGGGGTACACAGATACGCAGTATTTT
CDR3aa: CASSRGYTDTQYF
j_gene: TRBJ2-3
abundance: NA
v_gene: TRBV7-7
d_gene: TRBD2

CDR3nt: TGTGCCAGCAGCTCGCAACTACAGGGCACCTATGGCTACACCTTC
CDR3aa: CASSSQLQGTYGYTF
j_gene: TRBJ1-2
abundance: NA
v_gene: TRBV11-2
d_gene: NA

CDR3nt: TGCAGCGCATACGGGACAGTCTATGGCTACACCTTC
CDR3aa: CSAYGTVYGYTF
j_gene: TRBJ1-2
abundance: few
v_gene: TRBV29-1
d_gene: TRBD1

CDR3nt: TGCGCCAGCAGACTCCCCGGAGGGAACACTGAAGCTTTCTTT
CDR3aa: CASRLPGGNTEAFF
j_gene: TRBJ1-1
abundance: NA
v_gene: TRBV4-1
d_gene: NA

CDR3nt: TGTGCCAGCAGAACCGAGGGCTACACTGAAGCTTTCTTT
CDR3aa: CASRTEGYTEAFF
j_gene: TRBJ1-1
abundance: NA
v_gene: TRBV11-2
d_gene: NA

CDR3nt: TGTGCCAGCAGCTTAATGTCGGCAGGAGGAGATACGCAGTATTTT
CDR3aa: CASSLMSAGGDTQYF
j_gene: TRBJ2-3
abundance: NA
v_gene: TRBV7-9
d_gene: NA

CDR3nt: TGTGCCAGCTCACCCACAGGGTGGAAAAACATTCAGTACTTC
CDR3aa: CASSPTGWKNIQYF
j_gene: TRBJ2-4
abundance: NA
v_gene: TRBV18
d_gene: NA

CDR3nt: TGTGCCAGCAGCGTACAGGGGGCCGGGTATGGCTACACCTTC
CDR3aa: CASSVQGAGYGYTF
j_gene: TRBJ1-2
abundance: NA
v_gene: TRBV5-4
d_gene: TRBD1

CDR3nt: TGTGCCAGCAGCGAAACAGGGGCCAACGTCCTGACTTTC
CDR3aa: CASSETGANVLTF
j_gene: TRBJ2-6
abundance: NA
v_gene: TRBV9
d_gene: NA

CDR3nt: TGTGCCAGCAGCCAAGATTGGTTCGCGGGCACAGGGTTTGGGTCTCTCGATACGCAGTATTTT
CDR3aa: CASSQDWFAGTGFGSLDTQYF
j_gene: TRBJ2-3
abundance: NA
v_gene: TRBV14
d_gene: NA

CDR3nt: TGTGCCAGCAGTACAACCCCCCAAACGAGGCACGGCTACACCTTC
CDR3aa: CASSTTPQTRHGYTF
j_gene: TRBJ1-2
abundance: NA
v_gene: TRBV28
d_gene: NA

CDR3nt: TGTGCCAGCAGTTTATTGGGACAGGGGGCCTCCGAGCAGTACTTC
CDR3aa: CASSLLGQGASEQYF
j_gene: TRBJ2-7
abundance: NA
v_gene: TRBV28
d_gene: TRBD1

CDR3nt: TGTGCCAGCAGTTGGCAGGGCCCGTACGAGCAGTACTTC
CDR3aa: CASSWQGPYEQYF
j_gene: TRBJ2-7
abundance: NA
v_gene: TRBV6-5
d_gene: NA

CDR3nt: TGTGCCATCAGTGAGTCGGGACAGAACACTGAAGCTTTCTTT
CDR3aa: CAISESGQNTEAFF
j_gene: TRBJ1-1
abundance: NA
v_gene: TRBV10-3
d_gene: NA

CDR3nt: TGTGCCAGCAGCGCGGGGGGGCCTTACGAGCAGTACTTC
CDR3aa: CASSAGGPYEQYF
j_gene: TRBJ2-7
abundance: NA
v_gene: TRBV7-6
d_gene: TRBD2

CDR3nt: TGTGCCAGCAGCTTAAGGGGGTCCTACAATGAGCAGTTCTTC
CDR3aa: CASSLRGSYNEQFF
j_gene: TRBJ2-1
abundance: few
v_gene: TRBV5-6
d_gene: NA

CDR3nt: TGTGCCAGCAGCTTTTGGCTAGCGGGGGGGCAAGAGACCCAGTACTTC
CDR3aa: CASSFWLAGGQETQYF
j_gene: TRBJ2-5
abundance: NA
v_gene: TRBV7-9
d_gene: TRBD2

CDR3nt: TGTGCCAGCAGCTTAGTGCCAGGTTCCTACGAGCAGTACTTC
CDR3aa: CASSLVPGSYEQYF
j_gene: TRBJ2-7
abundance: NA
v_gene: TRBV7-2
d_gene: NA

CDR3nt: TGTGCCAGCTCACCGCAGGGAACTAATGAAAAACTGTTTTTT
CDR3aa: CASSPQGTNEKLFF
j_gene: TRBJ1-4
abundance: NA
v_gene: TRBV18
d_gene: NA

CDR3nt: TGTGCCAGCAGCCGCGGAGAGGGGGCAGGGGGGGCTTTCTTT
CDR3aa: CASSRGEGAGGAFF
j_gene: TRBJ1-1
abundance: NA
v_gene: TRBV6-5
d_gene: TRBD1

CDR3nt: TGTGCCAGCACAGGGGCGGGTAGTTCACCCCTCCACTTT
CDR3aa: CASTGAGSSPLHF
j_gene: TRBJ1-6
abundance: NA
v_gene: TRBV6-5
d_gene: NA

CDR3nt: TGTGCCACCAGCAGAGGGACAGGGGTACACTACACCTTC
CDR3aa: CATSRGTGVHYTF
j_gene: TRBJ1-2
abundance: NA
v_gene: TRBV15
d_gene: TRBD1

CDR3nt: TGTGCCAGCAGCTTAGATCGCCAGGGGGTTCCCACCTTC
CDR3aa: CASSLDRQGVPTF
j_gene: TRBJ1-2
abundance: NA
v_gene: TRBV11-2
d_gene: TRBD1

CDR3nt: TGCGCCAGCAGTACCGGGACAACCCCCGGGGAGCTGTTTTTT
CDR3aa: CASSTGTTPGELFF
j_gene: TRBJ2-2
abundance: few
v_gene: TRBV10-1
d_gene: NA

CDR3nt: TGTGCCAGCAGTGAATGGGACCGACAGGCAGATACGCAGTATTTT
CDR3aa: CASSEWDRQADTQYF
j_gene: TRBJ2-3
abundance: NA
v_gene: TRBV6-1
d_gene: NA

CDR3nt: TGTGCCAGTATGGACAGGACCTACGAGCAGTACTTC
CDR3aa: CASMDRTYEQYF
j_gene: TRBJ2-7
abundance: NA
v_gene: TRBV19
d_gene: TRBD1

CDR3nt: TGCGCCAGCAGCGCCCATCGACAGGGAGAATCACCCCTCCACTTT
CDR3aa: CASSAHRQGESPLHF
j_gene: TRBJ1-6
abundance: NA
v_gene: TRBV5-1
d_gene: TRBD1

CDR3nt: TGTGCCATCAGTGAGCGGGAACACAATGAGCAGTTCTTC
CDR3aa: CAISEREHNEQFF
j_gene: TRBJ2-1
abundance: NA
v_gene: TRBV10-3
d_gene: NA